The entry that follows covers one T cell receptor (beta chain) sequence. Its antigen is as yet unknown. The CDR3 contains 12 residues. Germline V gene sequence: CDR1 SGHAT, CDR2 FQNNGV. V gave up 5 bases and J gave up 3 bases, with 8 bases separating them. The sample belongs to a study of Ad26.COV2.S vaccination and SARS-CoV-2 variants. Overall study findings and caveats: Substantial breadth was reported for post-vaccination spike-specific CD8+ and CD4+ T cells. It was found that vaccine and placebo recipients had similar non-spike TCR breadth. Spike-specific TCR breadth ran higher among vaccine recipients than placebo recipients. There was a possibility that the TCR breadth and depth analyses underestimated total T cell responses.

Measured with immunoSEQ multiplex PCR; TCRdb has only the in-frame clones, and not every one. Among about 180,000 clones, around 88% were seen once, and the ten largest hold about 5.9%. The specimen comprised peripheral blood, sampled after recovery from COVID-19. The chain uses TRBV11-2 and TRBJ2-7; D assignment may be TRBD1 or TRBD2 (5 bases each). The sequence derives from a human donor who had recovered from COVID-19. CDR3 nucleotide sequence: TGTGCCAGCAGCCGGGACCTCTACGAGCAGTACTTC. Translating it yields CASSRDLYEQYF.